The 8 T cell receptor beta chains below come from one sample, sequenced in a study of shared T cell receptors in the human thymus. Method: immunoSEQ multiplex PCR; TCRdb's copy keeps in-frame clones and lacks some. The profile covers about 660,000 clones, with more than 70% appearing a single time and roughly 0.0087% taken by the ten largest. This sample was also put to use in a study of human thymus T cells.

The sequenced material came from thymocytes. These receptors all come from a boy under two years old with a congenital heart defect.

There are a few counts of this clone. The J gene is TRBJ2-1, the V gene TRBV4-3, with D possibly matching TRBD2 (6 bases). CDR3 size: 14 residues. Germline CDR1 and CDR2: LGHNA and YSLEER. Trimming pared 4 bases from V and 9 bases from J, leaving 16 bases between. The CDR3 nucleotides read TGCGCCAGCAGCCCCTCGGCAGGAGCGGGTGAGCAGTTCTTC. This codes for CASSPSAGAGEQFF.

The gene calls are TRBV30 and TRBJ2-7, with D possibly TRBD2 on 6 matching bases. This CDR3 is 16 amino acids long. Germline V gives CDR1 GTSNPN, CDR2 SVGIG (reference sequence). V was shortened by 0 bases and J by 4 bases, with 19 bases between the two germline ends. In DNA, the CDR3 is TGTGCCTGGAGTGTATTAGGAGGGCGGACTCTTTACGAGCAGTACTTC. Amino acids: CAWSVLGGRTLYEQYF.

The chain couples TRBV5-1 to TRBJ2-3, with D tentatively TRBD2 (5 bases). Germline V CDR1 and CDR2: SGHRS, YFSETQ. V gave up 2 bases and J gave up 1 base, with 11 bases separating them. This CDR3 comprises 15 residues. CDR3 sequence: CASSFILAGTDTQYF. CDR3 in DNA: TGCGCCAGCAGCTTTATTCTAGCCGGCACAGATACGCAGTATTTT.

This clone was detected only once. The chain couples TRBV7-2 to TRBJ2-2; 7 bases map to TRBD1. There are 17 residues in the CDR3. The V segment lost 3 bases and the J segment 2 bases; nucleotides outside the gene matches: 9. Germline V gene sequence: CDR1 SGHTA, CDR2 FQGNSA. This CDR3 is CASSFSAGTDNTGELFF. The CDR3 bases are TGTGCCAGCAGCTTTAGTGCCGGGACAGATAACACCGGGGAGCTGTTTTTT.

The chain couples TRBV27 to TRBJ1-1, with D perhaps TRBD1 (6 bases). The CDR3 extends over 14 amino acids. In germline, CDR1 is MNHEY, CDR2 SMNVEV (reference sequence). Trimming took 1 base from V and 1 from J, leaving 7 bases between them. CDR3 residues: CASSLLQGNTEAFF. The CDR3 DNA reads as TGTGCCAGCAGTTTATTACAGGGGAACACTGAAGCTTTCTTT.

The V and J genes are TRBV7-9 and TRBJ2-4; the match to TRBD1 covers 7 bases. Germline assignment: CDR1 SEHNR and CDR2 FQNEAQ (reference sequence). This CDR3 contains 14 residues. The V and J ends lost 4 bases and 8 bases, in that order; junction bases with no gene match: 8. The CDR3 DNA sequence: TGTGCCAGCAGCTCCCCGGACAGGATTGACATTCAGTACTTC. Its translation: CASSSPDRIDIQYF. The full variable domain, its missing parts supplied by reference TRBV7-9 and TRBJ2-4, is DTGVSQNPRHKITKRGQNVTFRCDPISEHNRLYWYRQTLGQGPEFLTYFQNEAQLEKSRLLSDRFSAERPKGSFSTLEIQRTEQGDSAMYLCASSSPDRIDIQYFGAGTRLSVL.

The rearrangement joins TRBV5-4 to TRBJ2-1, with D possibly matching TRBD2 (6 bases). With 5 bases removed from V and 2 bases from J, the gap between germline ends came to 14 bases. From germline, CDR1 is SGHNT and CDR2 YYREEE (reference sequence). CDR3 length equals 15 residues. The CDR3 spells CASRPGLLTYNEQFF. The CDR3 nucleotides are TGTGCCAGCAGACCGGGACTCCTCACCTACAATGAGCAGTTCTTC. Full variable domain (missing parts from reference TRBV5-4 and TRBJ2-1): ETGVTQSPTHLIKTRGQQVTLRCSSQSGHNTVSWYQQALGQGPQFIFQYYREEENGRGNFPPRFSGLQFPNYSSELNVNALELDDSALYLCASRPGLLTYNEQFFGPGTRLTVL.

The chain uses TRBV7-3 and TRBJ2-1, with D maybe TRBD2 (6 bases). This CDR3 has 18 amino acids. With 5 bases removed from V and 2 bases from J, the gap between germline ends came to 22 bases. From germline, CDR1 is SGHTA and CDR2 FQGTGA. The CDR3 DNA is TGTGCCAGCAGCCTCTCTCCATGGTCTGGCGGGGCCTACAATGAGCAGTTCTTC. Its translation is CASSLSPWSGGAYNEQFF. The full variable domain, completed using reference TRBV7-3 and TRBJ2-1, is GAGVSQTPSNKVTEKGKYVELRCDPISGHTALYWYRQSLGQGPEFLIYFQGTGAADDSGLPNDRFFAVRPEGSVSTLKIQRTERGDSAVYLCASSLSPWSGGAYNEQFFGPGTRLTVL.